This record concerns one TCR beta chain sequence. Each recovered donor of Cohort 3 presented with two negative PCRs, clearance, or symptom resolution. This entry is derived from a study of blood T cell repertoires in COVID-19. V was clipped by 4 bases and J by 4 bases; unmatched bases: 1. The length of the CDR3 is 13 residues. Germline loops: CDR1 KGHSH, CDR2 LQKENI. Here immunoSEQ multiplex PCR was the method, and the copy in TCRdb shows in-frame clones only, minus some. The sample consists of about 270,000 clones, 88% of them appearing once. The chain carries TRBV18 and TRBJ2-5; TRBD1 aligns across 9 bases. Sequencing was done on a sample of PBMCs or T cells enriched from blood (not recorded which). This clonotype was obtained from a woman between 50 and 59 years old who had recovered from COVID-19. DNA for the CDR3: TGTGCCAGCTCACAGGGACAGGGAGAGACCCAGTACTTC. Protein product: CASSQGQGETQYF. The full variable domain, completed using reference TRBV18 and TRBJ2-5, is NAGVMQNPRHLVRRRGQEARLRCSPMKGHSHVYWYRQLPEEGLKFMVYLQKENIIDESGMPKERFSAEFPKEGPSILRIQQVVRGDSAAYFCASSQGQGETQYFGPGTRLLVL.